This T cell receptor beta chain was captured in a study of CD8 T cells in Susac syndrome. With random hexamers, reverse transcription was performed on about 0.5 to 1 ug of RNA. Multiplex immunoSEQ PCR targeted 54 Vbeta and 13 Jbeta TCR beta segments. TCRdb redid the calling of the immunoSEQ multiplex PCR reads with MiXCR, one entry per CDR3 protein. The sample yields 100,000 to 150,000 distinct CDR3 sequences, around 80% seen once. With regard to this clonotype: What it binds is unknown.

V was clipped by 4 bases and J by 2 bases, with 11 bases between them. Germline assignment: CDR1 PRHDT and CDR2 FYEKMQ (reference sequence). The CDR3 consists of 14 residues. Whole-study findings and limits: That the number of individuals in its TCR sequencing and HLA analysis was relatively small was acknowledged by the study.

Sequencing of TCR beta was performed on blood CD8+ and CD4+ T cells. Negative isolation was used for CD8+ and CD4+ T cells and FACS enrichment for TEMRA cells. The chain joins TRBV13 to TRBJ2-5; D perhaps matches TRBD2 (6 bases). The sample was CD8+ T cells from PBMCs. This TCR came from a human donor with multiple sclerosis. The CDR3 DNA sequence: TGTGCCAGCAGCTCCGGAGGGTCTCAAGAGACCCAGTACTTC. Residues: CASSSGGSQETQYF.